The T cell receptor (beta chain) described here comes from a study of T cell changes during pregnancy in multiple sclerosis. The ends lost 3 bases at V and 4 bases at J; junction bases unmatched: 4. Germline CDR1 is SQVTM and CDR2 is ANQGSEA. This CDR3 has 13 residues. Sequencing used immunoSEQ multiplex PCR; TCRdb keeps in-frame clones, though not all of them. Of roughly 99,000 clones in the sample, roughly 90% were seen once. The specimen comprised peripheral blood, sampled in the third trimester of pregnancy. The chain joins TRBV29-1 to TRBJ1-1; 8 bases line up with TRBD1. This sequence was found in a female donor in good health, enrolled as a control in a pregnancy study. The CDR3 loop is CSVDTGGITEAFF. The DNA for the CDR3 is TGCAGCGTTGATACAGGGGGGATCACTGAAGCTTTCTTT.